Sequencing of this T cell receptor beta chain was carried out in a study of CD8 T cells in ankylosing spondylitis. Study-wide findings and caveats: Ankylosing spondylitis blood seemed to carry a telltale TCR beta motif made of fewer than ten highly homologous variants. The authors reported significant enrichment of disease-linked clones in matched ankylosing spondylitis synovial fluid.

This clonotype showed up many times. What it binds is not known. One entry per CDR3 protein, called by TCRdb with MiXCR from the 5' RACE reads. The data show about 510,000 distinct CDR3 sequences, under 5.5% seen once. Sequencing was done on a sample of blood, either unsorted or a sorted T cell fraction (not recorded which). This TCR came from a male donor with ankylosing spondylitis.

The CDR3 DNA reads TGTGCCAGCAGTTTATACGGGACAGGGAACTATGGCTACACCTTC. The encoded protein is CASSLYGTGNYGYTF. V gene TRBV27 combines with J gene TRBJ1-2, with 9 bases lining up with TRBD1. The germline CDR1 and CDR2 sequences are MNHEY and SMNVEV (reference sequence). This CDR3 comprises 15 residues. Trimming removed 1 base from V and 2 bases from J; junction bases left unmatched: 2.